This paragraph covers one T cell receptor (beta chain) sequence. Its antigen is not identified. Possible read error: a much larger clone is one base away. The entry originates in a study of shared clonotypes between healthy human individuals. Germline loops: CDR1 MNHNY, CDR2 SVGAGI (reference sequence). Trimming cost V 4 bases and J 2 bases, with 5 bases left between them. This CDR3 region has 12 residues. Each subset's genomic DNA was shared equally among a number of immunoSEQ plates. Profiling relied on immunoSEQ multiplex PCR, and the TCRdb table lists in-frame clones only, not all of them. The table records 950,000 to 1,100,000 clones, about 80% of them present only once. General study results and limits: Sorted-subset sequencing, rarefaction showed, was incomplete despite large depth. With few donors, the genetic and exposure-history diversity represented was limited.

The sequence derives from a man between 18 and 35 years old in good health. Some clones in this sample may be carry-over from other donors' samples. The sequenced sample consisted of memory CD4+ T cells from PBMCs. The subset is: CD45RA-negative fraction. The chain carries TRBV6-6 and TRBJ1-2, with D possibly TRBD1 on 5 matching bases. This CDR3 reads CASSSGNYGYTF. CDR3 DNA sequence: TGTGCCAGCAGTTCAGGGAACTATGGCTACACCTTC.